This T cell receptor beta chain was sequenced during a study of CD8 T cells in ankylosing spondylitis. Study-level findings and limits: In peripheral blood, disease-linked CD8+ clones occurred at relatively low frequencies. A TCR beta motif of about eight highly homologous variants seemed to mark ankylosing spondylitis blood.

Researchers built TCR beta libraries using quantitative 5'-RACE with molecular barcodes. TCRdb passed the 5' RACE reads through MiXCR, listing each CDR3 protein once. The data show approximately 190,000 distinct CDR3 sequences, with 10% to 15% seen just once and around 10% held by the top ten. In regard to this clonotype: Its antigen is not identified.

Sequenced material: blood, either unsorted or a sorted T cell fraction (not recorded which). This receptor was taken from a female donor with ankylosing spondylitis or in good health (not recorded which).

CDR3 sequence (DNA): TGTGCCAGCAGCGGACAGGGGCAGTTCTTC. It translates to CASSGQGQFF. V and J are TRBV9 and TRBJ2-1, with 7 bases matching TRBD1. J was trimmed by 12 bases and V by 3 bases; bases with no gene match: 0. The CDR3 sequence is 10 residues long. Germline values: CDR1 SGDLS, CDR2 YYNGEE.